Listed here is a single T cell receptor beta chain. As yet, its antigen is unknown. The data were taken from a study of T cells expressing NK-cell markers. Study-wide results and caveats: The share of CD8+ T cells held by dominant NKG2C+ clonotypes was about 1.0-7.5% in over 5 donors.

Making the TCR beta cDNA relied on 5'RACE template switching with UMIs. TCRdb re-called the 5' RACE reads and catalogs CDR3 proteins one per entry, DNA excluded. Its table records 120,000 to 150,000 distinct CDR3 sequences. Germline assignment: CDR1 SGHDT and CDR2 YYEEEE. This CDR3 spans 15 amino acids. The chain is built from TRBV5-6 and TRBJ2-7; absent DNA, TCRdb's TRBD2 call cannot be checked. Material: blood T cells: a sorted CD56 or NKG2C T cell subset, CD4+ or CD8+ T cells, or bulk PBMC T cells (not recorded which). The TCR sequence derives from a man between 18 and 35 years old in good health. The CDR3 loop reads CASSLRREGQDEQYF.